Listed here are 2 T cell receptor beta chains from one sample, sequenced in a study of OX40 agonist ivuxolimab in advanced cancers. TCRdb's table, derived via immunoSEQ multiplex PCR, lists solely in-frame clones and lacks some. Of around 30,000 clones listed, about 92% were seen once; the top ten hold 36%. The specimen comprised CD4+ or CD8+ T cells sorted from blood, sampled in a trial of the OX40 agonist ivuxolimab. These TCRs come from an adult with an advanced solid tumor such as melanoma, head and neck, liver or kidney cancer.

This clone was observed once. The V and J genes are TRBV19 and TRBJ2-7; TRBD1 agrees at 9 bases. CDR3 length: 15 residues. V trimming: 3 bases; J trimming: 2 bases; junction bases outside the gene matches: 5. Germline V gene data show CDR1 as LNHDA and CDR2 as SQIVND (reference sequence). The CDR3 here is CASSIGTGNTYEQYF. CDR3 DNA: TGTGCCAGTAGTATTGGGACAGGGAATACCTACGAGCAGTACTTC.

CDR3 DNA sequence: TGTGCCAGCAGTTTGTTTAGCGGGGTTACCTACTACGAGCAGTACTTC. This gives the protein CASSLFSGVTYYEQYF. V gene TRBV27 combines with J gene TRBJ2-7, with TRBD2 identical over 8 bases. V shed 3 bases, J shed 3 bases, and the junction held 10 bases outside the gene matches. Germline V CDR1 and CDR2: MNHEY, SMNVEV (reference sequence). The CDR3 spans 16 residues.